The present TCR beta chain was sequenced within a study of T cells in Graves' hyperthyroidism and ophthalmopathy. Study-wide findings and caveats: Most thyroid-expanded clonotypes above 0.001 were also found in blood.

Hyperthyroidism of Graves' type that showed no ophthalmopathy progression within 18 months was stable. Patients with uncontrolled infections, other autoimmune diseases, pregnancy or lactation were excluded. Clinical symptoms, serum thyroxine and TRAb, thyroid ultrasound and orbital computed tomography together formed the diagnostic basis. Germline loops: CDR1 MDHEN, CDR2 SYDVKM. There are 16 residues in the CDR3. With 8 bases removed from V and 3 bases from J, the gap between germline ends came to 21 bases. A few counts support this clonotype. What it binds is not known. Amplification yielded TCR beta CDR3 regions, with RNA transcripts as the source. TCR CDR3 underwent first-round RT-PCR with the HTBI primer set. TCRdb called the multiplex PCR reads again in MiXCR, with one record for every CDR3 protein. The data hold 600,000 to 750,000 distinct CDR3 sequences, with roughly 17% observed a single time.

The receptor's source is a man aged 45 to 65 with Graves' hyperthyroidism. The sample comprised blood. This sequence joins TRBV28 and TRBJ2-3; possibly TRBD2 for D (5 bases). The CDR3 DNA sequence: TGTGCCAGCGGATTAGCGTTGGGAGAAGGGACAGATACGCAGTATTTT. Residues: CASGLALGEGTDTQYF.